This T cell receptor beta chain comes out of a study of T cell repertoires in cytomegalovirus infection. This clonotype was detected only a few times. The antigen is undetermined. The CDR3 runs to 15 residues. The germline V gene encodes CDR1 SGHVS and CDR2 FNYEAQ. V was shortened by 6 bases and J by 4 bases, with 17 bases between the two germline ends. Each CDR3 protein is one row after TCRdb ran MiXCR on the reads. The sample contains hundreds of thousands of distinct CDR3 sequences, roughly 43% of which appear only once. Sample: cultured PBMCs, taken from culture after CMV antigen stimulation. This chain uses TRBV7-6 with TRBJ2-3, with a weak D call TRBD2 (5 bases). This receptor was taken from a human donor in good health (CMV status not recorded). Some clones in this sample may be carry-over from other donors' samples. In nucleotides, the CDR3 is TGTGCCAGCAGTTACTATCCCCGGGATCCAGATACGCAGTATTTT. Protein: CASSYYPRDPDTQYF. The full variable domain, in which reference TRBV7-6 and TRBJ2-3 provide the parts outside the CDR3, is GAGVSQSPRYKVTKRGQDVALRCDPISGHVSLYWYRQALGQGPEFLTYFNYEAQQDKSGLPNDRFSAERPEGSISTLTIQRTEQRDSAMYRCASSYYPRDPDTQYFGPGTRLTVL.